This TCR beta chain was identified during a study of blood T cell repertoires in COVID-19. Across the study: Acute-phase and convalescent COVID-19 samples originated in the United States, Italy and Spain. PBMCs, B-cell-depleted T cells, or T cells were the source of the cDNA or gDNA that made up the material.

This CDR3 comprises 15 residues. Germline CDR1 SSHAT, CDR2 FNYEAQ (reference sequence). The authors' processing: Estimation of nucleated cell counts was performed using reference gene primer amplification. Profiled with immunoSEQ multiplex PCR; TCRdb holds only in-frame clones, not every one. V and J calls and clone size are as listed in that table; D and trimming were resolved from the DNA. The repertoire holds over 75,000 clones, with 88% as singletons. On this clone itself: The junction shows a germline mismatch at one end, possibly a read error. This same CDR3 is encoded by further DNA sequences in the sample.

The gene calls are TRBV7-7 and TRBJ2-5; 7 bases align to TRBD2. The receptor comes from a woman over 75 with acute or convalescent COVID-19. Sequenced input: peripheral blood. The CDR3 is CASSLVASGVETQYF. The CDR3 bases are TGTGCTAGCAGCTTAGTGGCTAGCGGAGTTGAGACCCAGTACTTC.